This entry is about one T cell receptor (beta chain). The CDR3 has 15 amino acids. CDR1 is MGHDK, CDR2 SYGVNS, per germline. V dropped 4 bases and J dropped 4 bases, with 15 bases sitting between them. Using a J-beta primer mix together with a sample-barcoded 5' primer, a second PCR was run for roughly 6 to 12 cycles. TCRdb fed the 5' RACE reads into MiXCR, producing one record per CDR3 protein. The table includes fewer than 900,000 distinct CDR3 sequences, roughly 47% detected once. The data stem from a study of blood T cells in healthy people across ages. Turning to the study itself: T cells yielded about one barcoded beta molecule per two cells through template switching.

The sequence was obtained from a woman in her fifties or sixties in good health. Material for sequencing was blood. The chain carries TRBV25-1 and TRBJ2-3; tentatively, D is TRBD2 (6 bases). For the CDR3, the DNA is TGTGCCAGCAGTGCGGCTAGGGGACTGGCAGATACGCAGTATTTT. This translates into CASSAARGLADTQYF.